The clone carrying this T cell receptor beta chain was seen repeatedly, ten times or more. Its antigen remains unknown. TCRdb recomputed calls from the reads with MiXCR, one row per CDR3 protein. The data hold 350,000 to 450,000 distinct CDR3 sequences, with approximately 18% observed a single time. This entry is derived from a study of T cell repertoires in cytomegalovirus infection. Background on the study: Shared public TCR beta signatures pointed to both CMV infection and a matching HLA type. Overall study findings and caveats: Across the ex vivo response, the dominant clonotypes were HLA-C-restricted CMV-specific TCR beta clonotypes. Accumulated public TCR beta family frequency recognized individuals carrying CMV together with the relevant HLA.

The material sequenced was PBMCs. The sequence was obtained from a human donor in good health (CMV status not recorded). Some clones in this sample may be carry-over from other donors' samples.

CDR3 sequence: CASSLSLAGGEQFF. CDR3 nucleotides: TGTGCCAGCAGCTTATCCCTAGCGGGAGGAGAGCAGTTCTTC. V usage is TRBV7-2 and J usage is TRBJ2-1, with TRBD2 identical over 11 bases. This CDR3 has 14 amino acids. V lost 2 bases to trimming and J lost 10 bases; unmatched junction nucleotides: 4. Germline lookup yields CDR1 SGHTA and CDR2 FQGNSA.